This T cell receptor beta chain originates from a study of T cell changes during pregnancy in multiple sclerosis. Sequencing was performed with immunoSEQ multiplex PCR; in TCRdb, only in-frame clones are kept and a portion is missing. The data show tens of thousands of clones, with over 75% seen just once and roughly 5% held by the top ten. The material sequenced was CD8+ T cells from peripheral blood mononuclear cells, taken before pregnancy. The clonotype originates from a female donor with multiple sclerosis, enrolled in a pregnancy study.

The CDR3 region is CASSTESHGYTF. The CDR3 bases are TGTGCCAGCAGCACGGAGAGCCATGGCTACACCTTC. The chain links TRBV5-4 to TRBJ1-2; unclear D gene. This CDR3 spans 12 amino acids. In germline, CDR1 is SGHNT, CDR2 YYREEE (reference sequence). Trimming pared 4 bases from V and 6 bases from J, leaving 10 bases between.